Below, 30 T cell receptor beta chains from the same sample are listed, as sequenced in a study of blood T cells in healthy people across ages. It was with a sample-barcoded 5' primer and a J-beta primer mix that a second PCR of about 6 to 12 cycles was run. Using its own MiXCR run on the 5' RACE reads, TCRdb lists one record per CDR3 protein. The sample has 630,000 or so distinct CDR3 sequences; roughly 30% are singletons. The sample was blood. These receptor sequences come from a woman older than 75 in good health.

This clonotype turned up a few times. The chain's CDR3 is CASGSTDQEAQYF. The CDR3 coding sequence is TGTGCTAGTGGTTCGACGGACCAGGAGGCCCAGTACTTC. The J gene is TRBJ2-5, the V gene TRBV12-5, with D possibly TRBD2 on 5 matching bases. The CDR3 runs 13 residues. Germline CDR1 and CDR2: LGHNT and FRNRAP. The V end was cut by 4 bases, the J end by 9 bases, with 15 bases between.

The table lists this clonotype with many counts. The gene calls are TRBV29-1 and TRBJ1-6; maybe TRBD1 (5 bases). V lost 6 bases, J lost 9 bases, and 18 bases lay in between. CDR3 size: 14 residues. The germline CDR1 and CDR2 sequences are SQVTM and ANQGSEA. The CDR3 DNA reads TGCAGCGTGAGAGGGGACGGGGCCAGTTCACCCCTCCACTTT. Amino acids: CSVRGDGASSPLHF.

The gene calls are TRBV10-3 and TRBJ2-3, with 7 positions matching TRBD2. Germline CDR1 and CDR2: ENHRY and SYGVKD. The J segment lost 4 bases and the V segment lost 11 bases, leaving 21 bases of the junction unmatched. This CDR3 has 17 residues. This CDR3 is CAGSPPRIGGSPDTQYF. CDR3 in DNA: TGTGCCGGCAGCCCCCCCCGGATTGGCGGGAGCCCAGATACGCAGTATTTT.

The CDR3 coding sequence is TGTGCCAGCAGTTTTATGTCGACTAGCGGATCCAACAATGAGCAGTTCTTC. Encoded protein: CASSFMSTSGSNNEQFF. The chain is built from TRBV28 and TRBJ2-1, with 9 bases identical to TRBD2. CDR1 MDHEN and CDR2 SYDVKM come from the germline V gene. V trimming: 3 bases; J trimming: 5 bases; junction bases outside the gene matches: 11. The length of the CDR3 is 17 residues.

This clonotype was observed many times. The chain's CDR3 is CAWTGVWDYGYTF. CDR3 coding DNA: TGTGCCTGGACTGGGGTCTGGGACTATGGCTACACCTTC. This rearrangement joins TRBV30 to TRBJ1-2; D is unresolved. With 4 bases removed from V and 3 bases from J, the gap between germline ends came to 12 bases. The germline V gene encodes CDR1 GTSNPN and CDR2 SVGIG (reference sequence). The CDR3 contains 13 residues.

This chain joins TRBV28 and TRBJ1-2; TRBD1 might be the D (5 bases). Germline-derived CDR1 and CDR2 are MDHEN and SYDVKM. The CDR3 is 14 amino acids. The ends were cut back, 7 bases at V and 11 bases at J, with 23 bases in the middle. The CDR3 sequence: CASIDRDYREGYTF. The DNA for the CDR3 is TGTGCCAGCATTGACCGGGACTACCGGGAGGGTTACACCTTC.

There are many counts of this clonotype. CDR3 DNA: TGTGCCAGCAGAGGGACAGGGACTCAGCCCCAGCATTTT. This gives the protein CASRGTGTQPQHF. The gene calls are TRBV12-3 or TRBV12-4 and TRBJ1-5, with 9 bases that match TRBD1. This CDR3 region has 13 residues. Trimming removed 6 bases from V and 6 bases from J; junction bases left unmatched: 3.

The chain couples TRBV4-3 to TRBJ2-1, with 11 bases matching TRBD1. Germline V gives CDR1 LGHNA, CDR2 YSLEER. The CDR3 is 16 residues long. V trimming: 0 bases; J trimming: 3 bases; junction bases outside the gene matches: 1. CDR3 in DNA: TGCGCCAGCAGCCAAGAGGGACAGGGGGTCTACAATGAGCAGTTCTTC. Encoded protein: CASSQEGQGVYNEQFF.

There are many counts of this clonotype. One end of the junction fails to match germline, which may point to a read error. V gene TRBV12-3 or TRBV12-4 combines with J gene TRBJ2-1; 7 bases match TRBD1. CDR3 size: 13 residues. The CDR3 spells CASSLATGSEQFF. CDR3 nucleotide sequence: TGTGCCAGCAGCTTAGCGACAGGGAGTGAGCAGTTCTTC.

Of note for this clonotype: A junction end diverges from the germline sequence, so it may reflect a read error. The genes are TRBV11-1 and TRBJ1-2; D unresolved. The germline V gene encodes CDR1 SGHAT and CDR2 FQDESV (reference sequence). The CDR3 is 14 residues long. The CDR3 nucleotides are TGTGCCAGCAGCTTTATCGGGCCTCAATATGACTACACCTTC. Translating it yields CASSFIGPQYDYTF.

V and J are TRBV6-2 or TRBV6-3 and TRBJ2-1; TRBD2 aligns across 8 bases. V lost 5 bases and J lost 9; bases outside the gene matches: 12. CDR3 size: 15 residues. The germline V gene encodes CDR1 MNHEY and CDR2 SVGEGT. CDR3 residues: CASSEPGLGLSEQFF. The DNA for the CDR3 is TGTGCCAGCAGTGAGCCGGGACTAGGCCTCTCTGAGCAGTTCTTC.

The chain combines TRBV4-1 with TRBJ1-5; 9 bases are shared with TRBD1. V lost 2 bases and J lost 5; bases outside the gene matches: 7. Germline CDR1 reads MGHRA; CDR2 reads YSYEKL. This CDR3 has 16 residues. In DNA, the CDR3 is TGCGCCAGCAGCCAACCGGACAGGGGTTTGGATCAGCCCCAGCATTTT. Translating gives CASSQPDRGLDQPQHF.

In this sample, this clonotype turned up many times. The chain has TRBV6-1 and TRBJ1-2; no firm D call. V was trimmed by 6 bases and J by 4 bases, leaving 6 bases between them. CDR1 MNHNS and CDR2 SASEGT come from the germline V gene. The CDR3 covers 11 residues. As DNA, the CDR3 is TGTGCCAGCAGGATGATCTATGGCTACACCTTC. Translation: CASRMIYGYTF.

To note about this clonotype: A read error may explain this, as a much larger clone is one base away. The rearrangement links TRBV27 to TRBJ1-2; the D is unclear. CDR1 and CDR2 (germline): MNHEY, SMNVEV (reference sequence). The CDR3 is 12 residues long. This CDR3 reads CASSSAIGGHTF. CDR3 DNA sequence: TGTGCCAGCAGTTCCGCGATTGGTGGCCACACCTTC.

The chain has TRBV18 and TRBJ1-5, with D unresolved. V lost 1 base to trimming and J lost 4 bases, with 8 bases between them. Germline CDR1 and CDR2: KGHSH and LQKENI. This CDR3 has 14 amino acids. As DNA, the CDR3 is TGTGCCAGCTCACCACTTGGATCTAATCAGCCCCAGCATTTT. Protein sequence: CASSPLGSNQPQHF. The complete variable domain, with remaining parts taken from reference TRBV18 and TRBJ1-5, reads NAGVMQNPRHLVRRRGQEARLRCSPMKGHSHVYWYRQLPEEGLKFMVYLQKENIIDESGMPKERFSAEFPKEGPSILRIQQVVRGDSAAYFCASSPLGSNQPQHFGDGTRLSIL.

The genes are TRBV20-1 and TRBJ1-4; D unresolved. The germline CDR1 and CDR2 sequences are DFQATT and SNEGSKA (reference sequence). The V and J ends lost 2 bases and 3 bases respectively, with 13 bases between them. The CDR3 spans 15 residues. CDR3 coding DNA: TGCAGTGCTAGACCTCCGGTCAGCTCTAATGAAAAACTGTTTTTT. Translating gives CSARPPVSSNEKLFF.

The table lists this clonotype with a few counts. The chain uses TRBV5-1 and TRBJ1-1; D is unclear. V shed 0 bases and J shed 0 bases, with 6 bases lying between them. The CDR3 is made up of 14 amino acids. CDR1 and CDR2 (germline): SGHRS, YFSETQ. The CDR3 sequence: CASSLAVLNTEAFF. CDR3 sequence (DNA): TGCGCCAGCAGCTTGGCCGTGCTGAACACTGAAGCTTTCTTT.

At least ten counts were recorded for this clonotype. V usage is TRBV7-2 and J usage is TRBJ2-4; D may match TRBD1 or TRBD2 (5 bases each). Trimming took off 1 base at V and 8 bases at J, with 18 bases between the two ends. Germline V gene data show CDR1 as SGHTA and CDR2 as FQGNSA. This CDR3 region has 16 residues. The CDR3 reads CASSLDPAGPGDIQYF. CDR3 DNA sequence: TGTGCCAGCAGCTTAGACCCGGCAGGGCCCGGGGACATTCAGTACTTC.

This clonotype was counted ten times or more. V usage is TRBV7-2 and J usage is TRBJ2-1; D remains ambiguous. CDR1 SGHTA and CDR2 FQGNSA come from the germline V gene. The CDR3 loop spans 19 amino acids. Trimming left V 1 base short and J 8 bases short, with 27 bases between. The CDR3 region is CASSLVGDIFDLHSHEQFF. The CDR3 nucleotides read TGTGCCAGCAGCTTAGTTGGCGACATATTTGATTTACATTCCCATGAGCAGTTCTTC.

The chain employs TRBV27 and TRBJ1-2, with 10 bases that match TRBD1. The CDR3 is made up of 12 amino acids. CDR1 MNHEY and CDR2 SMNVEV come from the germline V gene (reference sequence). With V trimmed by 6 bases and J by 6 bases, 1 base remained unmatched. The CDR3 coding sequence is TGTGCCAGCAGGACAGGGGGCGATGGCTACACCTTC. Amino acids: CASRTGGDGYTF.

Points on this clonotype: A clone one base away is much larger, so this may be a read error. V is TRBV27 and J is TRBJ2-1; 15 bases match TRBD2. Germline assignment: CDR1 MNHEY and CDR2 SMNVEV (reference sequence). The CDR3 runs 15 residues. This CDR3 is CTSKGLAGGRDEQFF. In DNA form, the CDR3 reads TGTACCAGCAAAGGACTAGCGGGGGGGAGGGATGAGCAGTTCTTC.

This clonotype was counted between two and nine times. CDR3 bases: TGTGCCAGCAGCTTAGGATGGACAGGGCGCTCCGAGCAGTACTTC. Protein: CASSLGWTGRSEQYF. The rearrangement joins TRBV13 to TRBJ2-7; 8 bases line up with TRBD1. This CDR3 region has 15 residues. The ends lost 0 bases at V and 6 bases at J; junction bases unmatched: 7. Germline V gene data show CDR1 as PRHDT and CDR2 as FYEKMQ (reference sequence).

CDR3 in amino acids: CSARDKLAHEQFF. CDR3 nucleotide sequence: TGCAGTGCTAGAGATAAGCTAGCCCATGAGCAGTTCTTC. The J gene is TRBJ2-1, the V gene TRBV20-1; TRBD2 is a possible D gene (5 bases). V was clipped by 0 bases and J by 8 bases, with 11 bases between them. The CDR3 has 13 amino acids. CDR1 DFQATT and CDR2 SNEGSKA come from the germline V gene (reference sequence).

The CDR3 coding sequence is TGCAGCGTTGGCCGGTCAGGGGACATTCAGTACTTC. This gives the protein CSVGRSGDIQYF. The chain links TRBV29-1 to TRBJ2-4, with D perhaps TRBD1 (6 bases). This CDR3 contains 12 residues. V lost 4 bases, J lost 8 bases, and 12 bases lay in between. The germline CDR1 and CDR2 sequences are SQVTM and ANQGSEA.

The count of this clonotype is one. A much larger clone lies one base from this, so it may be a read error. The conserved final phenylalanine or tryptophan is absent from the CDR3, which likely points to a read error. The rearrangement links TRBV5-1 to TRBJ2-5, with 7 bases that match TRBD1. The CDR3 is 13 amino acids. The V gene's germline CDR1 is SGHRS and CDR2 YFSETQ. The V and J ends lost 4 bases and 5 bases, in that order; junction bases with no gene match: 5. The CDR3 region has the DNA TGCGCCAGCAGCAAGGGGGCAAGGGAGACCCAGTACTTA. It yields the protein CASSKGARETQYL.

The chain recombines TRBV5-1 with TRBJ2-7; D uncertain. Germline V gene data show CDR1 as SGHRS and CDR2 as YFSETQ. The CDR3 runs to 14 residues. V lost 0 bases and J 1 base, leaving 8 bases between the germline ends. This CDR3 reads CASSLESGSYEQYF. CDR3 in DNA: TGCGCCAGCAGCTTGGAGTCAGGATCCTACGAGCAGTACTTC. Full variable domain (missing parts from reference TRBV5-1 and TRBJ2-7): KAGVTQTPRYLIKTRGQQVTLSCSPISGHRSVSWYQQTPGQGLQFLFEYFSETQRNKGNFPGRFSGRQFSNSRSEMNVSTLELGDSALYLCASSLESGSYEQYFGPGTRLTVT.

In this sample, this clonotype turned up a few times. This chain joins TRBV28 and TRBJ1-5; unclear D gene. Germline CDR1 is MDHEN and CDR2 is SYDVKM. Trimming removed 4 bases from V and 4 bases from J, with 11 bases in between. CDR3 length: 14 amino acids. The CDR3 sequence is CASSSPNQNQPQHF. The CDR3 nucleotides are TGTGCCAGCAGTTCCCCCAACCAGAATCAGCCCCAGCATTTT.

As for this clonotype: A much bigger clone sits one base away, suggesting this may be a read error. The rearrangement uses TRBV16 and TRBJ2-7; D gene unclear. V gave up 3 bases and J gave up 2 bases, with 17 bases separating them. Per the germline V gene, CDR1 is KGHSY and CDR2 is FQNENV. The CDR3 has 16 amino acids. The CDR3 coding sequence is TGTGCCAGCAGCCACAGGTTCGAGCACCGTCCCTACGAGCAGTACTTC. Amino acid sequence: CASSHRFEHRPYEQYF.

The V call is TRBV4-2, the J call TRBJ1-3, with a tentative D call TRBD1 (6 bases). The germline gives CDR1 LGHNA, CDR2 YNFKEQ. This CDR3 comprises 17 residues. Trimming removed 0 bases from V and 0 bases from J, with 12 bases in between. This CDR3 is CASSQDLRGASGNTIYF. CDR3 DNA sequence: TGTGCCAGCAGCCAAGATCTCAGGGGTGCCTCTGGAAACACCATATATTTT.

The chain combines TRBV10-3 with TRBJ2-2; TRBD1 matches 8 bases. Per the germline V gene, CDR1 is ENHRY and CDR2 is SYGVKD. V was pared by 10 bases and J by 4 bases, with 11 bases of the junction left unmatched. This CDR3 has 15 amino acids. The CDR3 sequence: CATARGLDSTGELFF. CDR3 DNA: TGTGCCACGGCCAGGGGGCTTGACAGCACCGGGGAGCTGTTTTTT.